Listed below are T cell receptor beta chains from one sample, sequenced in a study of cytomegalovirus exposure and HLA in healthy donors. Using immunoSEQ multiplex PCR, the repertoire was profiled, and TCRdb retains in-frame clones only, with some absent. The sample lists 150,000 to 200,000 clones; roughly 77% were seen once. The source material was PBMCs. The receptor set was obtained from a woman aged 25 to 45 in good health and CMV-seropositive. Both conserved end residues are part of each CDR3. The order of the fields is clone size, V gene, J gene, D gene, CDR3 DNA, CDR3 protein. D genes are given only for firm matches. A row's size may be missing; if present it is once, few, many or a size class.

clone size: .
V gene: TRBV6-5
J gene: TRBJ2-1
D gene: .
CDR3 DNA: TGTGCCAGCAGGATTCAGGGCTATGGCGAGCAGTTCTTC
CDR3 protein: CASRIQGYGEQFF

clone size: .
V gene: TRBV6-5
J gene: TRBJ1-2
D gene: .
CDR3 DNA: TGTGCCAGCAGCATAACCGGGAAAGGCTATGGCTACACCTTC
CDR3 protein: CASSITGKGYGYTF

clone size: .
V gene: TRBV29-1
J gene: TRBJ2-1
D gene: .
CDR3 DNA: TGCAGCGCCAGAGACTATTCCTACAATGAGCAGTTCTTC
CDR3 protein: CSARDYSYNEQFF

clone size: .
V gene: TRBV4-2
J gene: TRBJ1-6
D gene: TRBD1
CDR3 DNA: TGTGCCAGCAGCCTGGACAGGGGGGTAGGTTCACCCCTCCACTTT
CDR3 protein: CASSLDRGVGSPLHF

clone size: .
V gene: TRBV9
J gene: TRBJ2-5
D gene: TRBD2
CDR3 DNA: TGTGCCAGCAGCGTAGGTAGCGGGGGGCAAGAGACCCAGTACTTC
CDR3 protein: CASSVGSGGQETQYF

clone size: .
V gene: TRBV7-9
J gene: TRBJ1-1
D gene: .
CDR3 DNA: TGTGCCAGCAGCTTAACTGACAGCCCGAACACTGAAGCTTTCTTT
CDR3 protein: CASSLTDSPNTEAFF

clone size: .
V gene: TRBV7-8
J gene: TRBJ2-6
D gene: .
CDR3 DNA: TGTGCCAGCAGCTTACCCCCTCGCTCTGGGGCCAACGTCCTGACTTTC
CDR3 protein: CASSLPPRSGANVLTF

clone size: .
V gene: TRBV6-4
J gene: TRBJ1-5
D gene: TRBD1
CDR3 DNA: TGTGCCAGCAGTCACCGGGACAGGGGTTCTAATCAGCCCCAGCATTTT
CDR3 protein: CASSHRDRGSNQPQHF

clone size: .
V gene: TRBV6-1
J gene: TRBJ2-7
D gene: .
CDR3 DNA: TGTGCCAGCAGTGAAACCCCCCGGGTCGAGCAGTACTTC
CDR3 protein: CASSETPRVEQYF

clone size: .
V gene: TRBV6-1
J gene: TRBJ2-7
D gene: .
CDR3 DNA: TGTGCCAGCAGGTTCAGGGGTGGCTACGAGCAGTACTTC
CDR3 protein: CASRFRGGYEQYF

clone size: few
V gene: TRBV5-1
J gene: TRBJ2-7
D gene: .
CDR3 DNA: TGCGCCAGCAGCCCCTCAGAGGTAGGGGCCGGCTACGAGCAGTACTTC
CDR3 protein: CASSPSEVGAGYEQYF